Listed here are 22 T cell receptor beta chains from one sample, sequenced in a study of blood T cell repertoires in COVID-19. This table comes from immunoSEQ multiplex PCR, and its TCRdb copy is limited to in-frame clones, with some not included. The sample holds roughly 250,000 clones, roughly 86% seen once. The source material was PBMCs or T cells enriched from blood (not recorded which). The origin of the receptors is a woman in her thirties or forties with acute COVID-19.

This chain's CDR3 is CASSHRKGTGRTSTDTQYF. In DNA form, the CDR3 reads TGTGCCAGCAGTCACCGAAAGGGGACAGGGAGAACTAGCACAGATACGCAGTATTTT. The chain links TRBV27 to TRBJ2-3; 9 bases agree with TRBD1. This CDR3 comprises 19 residues. Per the germline V gene, CDR1 is MNHEY and CDR2 is SMNVEV (reference sequence). V gave up 5 bases and J gave up 0 bases; unmatched junction bases: 15.

The CDR3 here is CASGDRVYEQYF. The CDR3 DNA reads as TGTGCCAGTGGGGACAGGGTCTACGAGCAGTACTTC. The V gene is TRBV6-5, the J gene TRBJ2-7; 9 positions agree with TRBD1. J lost 3 bases, V lost 9 bases, and 3 bases had no gene match. The germline gives CDR1 MNHEY, CDR2 SVGAGI. The CDR3 totals 12 residues.

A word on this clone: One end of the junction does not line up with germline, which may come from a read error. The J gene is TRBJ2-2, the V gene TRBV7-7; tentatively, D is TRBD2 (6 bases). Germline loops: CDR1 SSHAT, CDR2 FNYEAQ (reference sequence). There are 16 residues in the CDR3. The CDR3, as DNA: TGTGCTAGCAGCTTAGGAGCGGGCCCGAACACCGGGGAGCTGTTTTTT. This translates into CASSLGAGPNTGELFF.

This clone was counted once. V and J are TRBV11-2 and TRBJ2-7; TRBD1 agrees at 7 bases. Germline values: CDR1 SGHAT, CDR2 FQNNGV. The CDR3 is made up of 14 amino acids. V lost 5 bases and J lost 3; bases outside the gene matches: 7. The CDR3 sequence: CASSPDRDVYEQYF. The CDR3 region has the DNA TGTGCCAGCAGCCCCGACAGGGATGTCTACGAGCAGTACTTC.

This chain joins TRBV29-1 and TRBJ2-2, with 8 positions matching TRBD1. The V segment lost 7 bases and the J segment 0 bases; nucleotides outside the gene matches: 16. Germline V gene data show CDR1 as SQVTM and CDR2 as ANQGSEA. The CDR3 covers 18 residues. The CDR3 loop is CSGTGGVPLGPNTGELFF. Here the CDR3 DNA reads TGCAGCGGTACAGGGGGAGTCCCTCTTGGTCCGAACACCGGGGAGCTGTTTTTT.

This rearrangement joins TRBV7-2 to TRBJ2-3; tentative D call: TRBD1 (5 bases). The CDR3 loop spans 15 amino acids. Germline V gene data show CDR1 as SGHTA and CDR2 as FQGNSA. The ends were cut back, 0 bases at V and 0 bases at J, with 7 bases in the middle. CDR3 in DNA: TGTGCCAGCAGCTTAGCTACAGGAAGCACAGATACGCAGTATTTT. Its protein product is CASSLATGSTDTQYF.

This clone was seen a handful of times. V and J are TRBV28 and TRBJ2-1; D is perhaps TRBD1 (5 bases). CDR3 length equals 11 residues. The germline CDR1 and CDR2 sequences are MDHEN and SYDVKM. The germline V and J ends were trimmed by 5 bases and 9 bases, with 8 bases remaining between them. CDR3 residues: CASSQGLEQFF. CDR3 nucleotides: TGTGCCAGCAGTCAGGGCCTTGAGCAGTTCTTC.

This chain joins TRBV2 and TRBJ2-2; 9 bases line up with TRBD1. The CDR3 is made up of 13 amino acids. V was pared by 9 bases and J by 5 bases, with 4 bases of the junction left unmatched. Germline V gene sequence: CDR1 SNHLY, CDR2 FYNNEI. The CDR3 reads CARRQGGTGELFF. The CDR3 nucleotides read TGTGCCAGGAGACAGGGGGGAACCGGGGAGCTGTTTTTT.

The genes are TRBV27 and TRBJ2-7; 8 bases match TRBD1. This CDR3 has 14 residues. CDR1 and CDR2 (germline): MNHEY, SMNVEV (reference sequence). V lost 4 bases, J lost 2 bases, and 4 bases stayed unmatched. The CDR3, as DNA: TGTGCCAGCAGTTCTGGACAGGGACCCTACGAGCAGTACTTC. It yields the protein CASSSGQGPYEQYF.

CDR3: CASRPQREGRYEQYF. DNA for the CDR3: TGTGCCAGCAGGCCGCAGCGGGAGGGCCGCTACGAGCAGTACTTC. The chain employs TRBV28 and TRBJ2-7; 10 positions match TRBD2. V was clipped by 6 bases and J by 3 bases; unmatched bases: 8. Germline V gene sequence: CDR1 MDHEN, CDR2 SYDVKM. The CDR3 totals 15 residues.

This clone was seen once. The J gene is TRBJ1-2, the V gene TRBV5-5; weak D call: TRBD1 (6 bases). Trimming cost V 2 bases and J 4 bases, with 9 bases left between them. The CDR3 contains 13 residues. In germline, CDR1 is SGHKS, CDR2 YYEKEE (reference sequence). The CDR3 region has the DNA TGTGCCAGCAGCTTAGGCAGGGGCTATGGCTACACCTTC. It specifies CASSLGRGYGYTF.

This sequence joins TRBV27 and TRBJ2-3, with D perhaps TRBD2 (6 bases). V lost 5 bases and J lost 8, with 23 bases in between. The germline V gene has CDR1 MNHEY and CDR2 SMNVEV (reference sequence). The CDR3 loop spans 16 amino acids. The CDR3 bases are TGTGCCAGCAGTATCACCCCGGTCCCCACCGGGGGTACGCAGTATTTT. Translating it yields CASSITPVPTGGTQYF.

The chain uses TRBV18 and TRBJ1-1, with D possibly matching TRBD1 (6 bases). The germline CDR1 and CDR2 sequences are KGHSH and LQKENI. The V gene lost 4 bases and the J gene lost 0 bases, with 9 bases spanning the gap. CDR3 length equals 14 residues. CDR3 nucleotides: TGTGCCAGCTCACTCGGGACAATGAACACTGAAGCTTTCTTT. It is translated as CASSLGTMNTEAFF.

CDR3 amino acids: CASAQESYGYTF. The DNA of the CDR3 is TGCGCCAGCGCCCAGGAATCCTATGGCTACACCTTC. The genes are TRBV5-1 and TRBJ1-2; no reliable D call. Germline-derived CDR1 and CDR2 are SGHRS and YFSETQ. This CDR3 contains 12 residues. V lost 7 bases and J lost 4, with 11 bases in between.

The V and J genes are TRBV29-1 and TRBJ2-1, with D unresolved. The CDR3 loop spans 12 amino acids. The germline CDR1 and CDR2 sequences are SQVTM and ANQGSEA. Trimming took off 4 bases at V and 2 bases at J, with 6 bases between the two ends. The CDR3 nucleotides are TGCAGCGTTGCACACACCTACAATGAGCAGTTCTTC. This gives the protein CSVAHTYNEQFF.

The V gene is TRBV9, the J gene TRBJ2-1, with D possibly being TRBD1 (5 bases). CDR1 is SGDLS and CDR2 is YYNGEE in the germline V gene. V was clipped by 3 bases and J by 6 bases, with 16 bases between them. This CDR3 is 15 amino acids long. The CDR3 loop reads CASSAPPGFGNEQFF. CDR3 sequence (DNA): TGTGCCAGCAGCGCTCCCCCAGGGTTCGGCAATGAGCAGTTCTTC.

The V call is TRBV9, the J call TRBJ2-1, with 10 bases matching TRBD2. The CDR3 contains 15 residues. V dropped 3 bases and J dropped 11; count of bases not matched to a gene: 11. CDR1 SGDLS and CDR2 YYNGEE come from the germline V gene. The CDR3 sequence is CASSAGGLAGAQQFF. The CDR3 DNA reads TGTGCCAGCAGCGCCGGAGGTCTAGCGGGAGCACAGCAGTTCTTC. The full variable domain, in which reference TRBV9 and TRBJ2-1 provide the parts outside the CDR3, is DSGVTQTPKHLITATGQRVTLRCSPRSGDLSVYWYQQSLDQGLQFLIQYYNGEERAKGNILERFSAQQFPDLHSELNLSSLELGDSALYFCASSAGGLAGAQQFFGPGTRLTVL.

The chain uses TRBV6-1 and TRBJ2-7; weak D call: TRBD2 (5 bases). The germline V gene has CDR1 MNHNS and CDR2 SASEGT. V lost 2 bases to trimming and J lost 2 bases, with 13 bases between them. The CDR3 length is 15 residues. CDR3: CASSEYRRYPYEQYF. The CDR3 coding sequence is TGTGCCAGCAGTGAATACCGGAGGTACCCCTACGAGCAGTACTTC.

CDR3 sequence reads: CASSLGLTRQYF. The CDR3 DNA is TGTGCCAGCAGCTTGGGTCTGACTCGGCAGTACTTC. V is TRBV5-4 and J is TRBJ2-7; no reliable D call. The germline V and J ends were trimmed by 0 bases and 9 bases, with 10 bases remaining between them. The V gene's germline CDR1 is SGHNT and CDR2 YYREEE (reference sequence). The CDR3 is made up of 12 amino acids.

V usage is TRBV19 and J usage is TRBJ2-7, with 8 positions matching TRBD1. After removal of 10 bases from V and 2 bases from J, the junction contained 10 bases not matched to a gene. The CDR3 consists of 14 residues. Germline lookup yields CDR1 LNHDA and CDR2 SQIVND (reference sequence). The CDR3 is CATSLGQGAYEQYF. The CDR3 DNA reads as TGTGCCACCTCCCTCGGACAGGGAGCCTACGAGCAGTACTTC.

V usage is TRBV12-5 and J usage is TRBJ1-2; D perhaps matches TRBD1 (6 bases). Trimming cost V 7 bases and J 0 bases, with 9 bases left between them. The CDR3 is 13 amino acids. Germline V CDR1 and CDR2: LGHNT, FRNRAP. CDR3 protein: CASEDSPNYGYTF. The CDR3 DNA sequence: TGTGCTAGTGAGGACAGTCCTAACTATGGCTACACCTTC. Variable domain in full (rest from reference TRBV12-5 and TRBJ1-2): DARVTQTPRHKVTEMGQEVTMRCQPILGHNTVFWYRQTMMQGLELLAYFRNRAPLDDSGMPKDRFSAEMPDATLATLKIQPSEPRDSAVYFCASEDSPNYGYTFGSGTRLTVV.

The CDR3 sequence: CASSFGRSYEQYF. The CDR3 DNA reads TGTGCCAGCAGTTTCGGGAGGTCCTACGAGCAGTACTTC. The rearrangement uses TRBV27 and TRBJ2-7, with TRBD2 identical over 7 bases. This CDR3 is 13 amino acids long. V shed 3 bases and J 1 base; nucleotides not matched to a gene: 0. Germline V CDR1 and CDR2: MNHEY, SMNVEV (reference sequence).